This T cell receptor (beta chain) stems from a study of blood T cells in healthy people across ages. Primed by a sample-barcoded 5' primer and a J-beta primer mix, a second PCR proceeded for about 7 to 12 cycles. All cDNA molecules were each tagged by a template-switch adaptor with 12 random nucleotides. Using its own MiXCR run on the 5' RACE reads, TCRdb lists one record per CDR3 protein. Altogether some 890,000 distinct CDR3 sequences are present, under 35% being singletons, with the ten largest covering 10% to 13%. This CDR3 is 14 amino acids long. Germline V gene sequence: CDR1 MNHEY, CDR2 SMNVEV (reference sequence). With 7 bases removed from V and 0 bases from J, the gap between germline ends came to 11 bases. Study-wide results and limits: Strong correlation linked observed beta diversity and percent naive T cells.

There are many counts of this clonotype. What it binds is not known. These data are also associated with another study on T cells of mothers and their children.

The chain has TRBV27 and TRBJ2-3; D might be TRBD1 or TRBD2, each matching 5 bases. The sequence was obtained from a woman aged 40-49 years in good health. Material for sequencing was blood. In DNA form, the CDR3 reads TGTGCCAGCACCGGGACCCTTAGCACAGATACGCAGTATTTT. Encoded protein: CASTGTLSTDTQYF.